These 5 T cell receptor beta chains share one sample of origin, sequenced in a study of T cell responses to AZD1222 COVID-19 vaccine. Some clones are missing from TCRdb's copy, which holds only in-frame ones; the method was immunoSEQ multiplex PCR. The sample lists roughly 150,000 clones; around 93% were seen once. The sample was peripheral blood, taken on day 0 of AZD1222 vaccination. The receptors come from an adult in good health.

This rearrangement joins TRBV29-1 to TRBJ2-3; either TRBD1 or TRBD2 may fit D (5 bases each). Germline CDR1 reads SQVTM; CDR2 reads ANQGSEA. Trimming removed 2 bases from V and 1 base from J, with 10 bases in between. The CDR3 spans 14 residues. CDR3 DNA: TGCAGCGTTGAACGGGGCGTGGGCACAGATACGCAGTATTTT. Translation: CSVERGVGTDTQYF.

In its sample, this clone was seen once. The J gene is TRBJ2-3, the V gene TRBV11-3; 11 bases map to TRBD2. The germline V gene has CDR1 SGHNT and CDR2 YENEEA. The CDR3 length is 16 residues. V was clipped by 5 bases and J by 0 bases; unmatched bases: 4. The CDR3 loop reads CASSPRLAGSTDTQYF. CDR3 in DNA: TGTGCCAGCAGCCCGAGACTAGCGGGGAGCACAGATACGCAGTATTTT.

This clone was recorded once. The chain links TRBV5-6 to TRBJ1-2, with TRBD1 matching over 8 bases. V was clipped by 3 bases and J by 7 bases; unmatched bases: 11. The CDR3 sequence is 15 residues long. The germline gives CDR1 SGHDT, CDR2 YYEEEE. The CDR3 region has the DNA TGTGCCAGCAGCTGGGTGGACAGGGAAAAAGGTGGCTACACCTTC. This codes for CASSWVDREKGGYTF.

V gene TRBV6-5 combines with J gene TRBJ1-4; D possibly corresponds to TRBD1 (5 bases). The germline gives CDR1 MNHEY, CDR2 SVGAGI. V was cut by 8 bases and J by 7 bases, with 17 bases left in between. There are 14 residues in the CDR3. CDR3 residues: CASHPAGVREKLFF. The CDR3 bases are TGTGCCAGCCACCCGGCGGGGGTACGTGAAAAACTGTTTTTT.

The chain uses TRBV18 and TRBJ1-1; D remains ambiguous. The CDR3 covers 14 residues. Germline assignment: CDR1 KGHSH and CDR2 LQKENI. Trimming stripped 2 bases from V and 7 bases from J, with 14 bases between. The CDR3 DNA is TGTGCCAGCTCACCAGGGAGGCAGTCCGTTGAAGCTTTCTTT. This encodes CASSPGRQSVEAFF.